One and the same sample provided the 18 T cell receptor beta chains below, sequenced in a study of blood T cell repertoires in COVID-19. Data came from immunoSEQ multiplex PCR; TCRdb stores just in-frame clones and leaves some out. Of roughly 63,000 clones listed, just under 90% are singletons. The material sequenced was peripheral blood. These receptors all come from a man in his fifties or sixties with acute or convalescent COVID-19.

The genes are TRBV14 and TRBJ2-5, with D unresolved. The V gene lost 0 bases and the J gene lost 2 bases, with 10 bases spanning the gap. The CDR3 has 15 amino acids. Germline CDR1 is SGHDN and CDR2 is FVKESK. CDR3 region: CASSQDTGGQETQYF. CDR3 DNA sequence: TGTGCCAGCAGCCAAGATACCGGCGGACAAGAGACCCAGTACTTC.

J is TRBJ2-7 and V is TRBV5-1, with 10 bases fitting TRBD2. Germline V lookup: CDR1 SGHRS, CDR2 YFSETQ. The CDR3 runs to 14 residues. The trim removed 0 bases at V and 4 bases at J, leaving 1 base unmatched. The CDR3 DNA is TGCGCCAGCAGCTTGGTAGCGGGAGGTTACGAGCAGTACTTC. It yields the protein CASSLVAGGYEQYF.

This clone was found once. The rearrangement joins TRBV6-5 to TRBJ2-1, with 10 bases aligning to TRBD1. V gave up 5 bases and J gave up 4 bases; unmatched junction bases: 2. Germline assignment: CDR1 MNHEY and CDR2 SVGAGI. The CDR3 runs to 14 residues. CDR3 coding DNA: TGTGCCAGCAGTCGACAGGGGGCATACAATGAGCAGTTCTTC. Its protein product is CASSRQGAYNEQFF.

This chain joins TRBV7-3 and TRBJ2-1; the match to TRBD2 covers 9 bases. The CDR3 is 19 amino acids. V lost 0 bases to trimming and J lost 7 bases; unmatched junction nucleotides: 16. Germline CDR1 SGHTA, CDR2 FQGTGA. CDR3 DNA sequence: TGTGCCAGCAGCTTAACCCGAGATTCGGCGGGAGGGCCAAATAATGAGCAGTTCTTC. Residues: CASSLTRDSAGGPNNEQFF.

The chain joins TRBV11-2 to TRBJ2-1; maybe TRBD1 (5 bases). There are 14 residues in the CDR3. Trimming removed 5 bases from V and 4 bases from J, with 12 bases in between. The V gene's germline CDR1 is SGHAT and CDR2 FQNNGV. CDR3 protein: CASSRTSWYNEQFF. The CDR3 bases are TGTGCCAGCAGCCGGACAAGCTGGTACAATGAGCAGTTCTTC.

The J gene is TRBJ2-2, the V gene TRBV10-3; 8 nucleotides match TRBD1. CDR3 size: 17 residues. Per the germline V gene, CDR1 is ENHRY and CDR2 is SYGVKD. After removal of 7 bases from V and 2 bases from J, the junction contained 12 bases not matched to a gene. CDR3 sequence reads: CAIKTQGVSGNTGELFF. The CDR3 coding sequence is TGTGCCATCAAAACACAGGGGGTCAGTGGTAACACCGGGGAGCTGTTTTTT.

In this sample, this clone turned up a few times. The sample carries other DNA sequences with the same CDR3. V is TRBV7-6 and J is TRBJ2-2; D might be TRBD2 (5 bases). The length of the CDR3 is 13 residues. Per germline, CDR1 SGHVS and CDR2 FNYEAQ. Trimming removed 2 bases at V and 5 bases at J, with 6 bases between. The CDR3 region has the DNA TGTGCCAGCAGCTTATCGGGAACCGGGGAGCTGTTTTTT. This gives the protein CASSLSGTGELFF. The full variable domain, rest sourced from reference TRBV7-6 and TRBJ2-2, is GAGVSQSPRYKVTKRGQDVALRCDPISGHVSLYWYRQALGQGPEFLTYFNYEAQQDKSGLPNDRFSAERPEGSISTLTIQRTEQRDSAMYRCASSLSGTGELFFGEGSRLTVL.

CDR3 sequence (DNA): TGTGCCATCAGTGAGGTGACAGGGAACACAGATACGCAGTATTTT. The encoded protein is CAISEVTGNTDTQYF. The chain uses TRBV10-3 and TRBJ2-3; 7 nucleotides align to TRBD1. Per germline, CDR1 ENHRY and CDR2 SYGVKD. The CDR3 extends over 15 amino acids. Unmatched junction bases numbered 4, after V lost 2 bases and J lost 2 bases.

The chain combines TRBV18 with TRBJ1-3; 7 bases align to TRBD1. Unmatched junction bases numbered 5, after V lost 2 bases and J lost 4 bases. The germline CDR1 and CDR2 sequences are KGHSH and LQKENI. The CDR3 contains 15 residues. DNA of the CDR3: TGTGCCAGCTCACCAAACGAGGGACAGGGAAACACCATATATTTT. As protein: CASSPNEGQGNTIYF.

V gene TRBV28 combines with J gene TRBJ2-5; 9 bases are a match to TRBD2. The CDR3 totals 16 residues. Germline assignment: CDR1 MDHEN and CDR2 SYDVKM. V was clipped by 8 bases and J by 5 bases; unmatched bases: 15. The CDR3 DNA reads as TGTGCCAGCCGCTTTAGGCGGGAGGGCCTAAGGGAGACCCAGTACTTC. Encoded protein: CASRFRREGLRETQYF.

This clone was counted a few times. V is TRBV4-1 and J is TRBJ2-7; D is perhaps TRBD2 (6 bases). Trimming took off 5 bases at V and 5 bases at J, with 13 bases between the two ends. The CDR3 has 13 amino acids. CDR1 and CDR2 (germline): MGHRA, YSYEKL. The CDR3 sequence is CASSATSKDEQYF. The CDR3, as DNA: TGCGCCAGCAGCGCGACTAGTAAGGACGAGCAGTACTTC.

The chain links TRBV19 to TRBJ2-2; D is perhaps TRBD1 (7 bases). Germline V lookup: CDR1 LNHDA, CDR2 SQIVND (reference sequence). V lost 6 bases and J lost 4, with 21 bases in between. The CDR3 extends over 17 amino acids. DNA of the CDR3: TGTGCCAGTAGGTCCGTGGCAGGGGGGTTTGGCACCGGGGAGCTGTTTTTT. It encodes CASRSVAGGFGTGELFF.

This chain joins TRBV11-2 and TRBJ1-1; D gene uncertain. The germline V and J ends were trimmed by 5 bases and 1 base, with 2 bases remaining between them. Germline V gene data show CDR1 as SGHAT and CDR2 as FQNNGV. This CDR3 has 11 amino acids. This CDR3 is CASSRNTEAFF. CDR3 nucleotide sequence: TGTGCCAGCAGCCGGAACACTGAAGCTTTCTTT.

The gene calls are TRBV29-1 and TRBJ2-3, with 9 bases fitting TRBD1. The CDR3 consists of 15 residues. Germline-derived CDR1 and CDR2 are SQVTM and ANQGSEA. V shed 4 bases, J shed 5 bases, and the junction held 10 bases outside the gene matches. The CDR3 DNA reads as TGCAGCGTTGTTTTAAGGGACAGGGTAAGAGATACGCAGTATTTT. This gives the protein CSVVLRDRVRDTQYF.

The rearrangement links TRBV19 to TRBJ1-2; D perhaps matches TRBD1 (5 bases). The germline V gene encodes CDR1 LNHDA and CDR2 SQIVND (reference sequence). The CDR3 is 14 amino acids. Trimming removed 3 bases at V and 1 base at J, with 9 bases between. CDR3 amino acids: CASSIDRLNYGYTF. DNA of the CDR3: TGTGCCAGTAGTATTGACAGACTTAACTATGGCTACACCTTC.

The rearrangement joins TRBV5-4 to TRBJ1-4, with D unresolved. V was shortened by 4 bases and J by 7 bases, with 11 bases between the two germline ends. Germline V CDR1 and CDR2: SGHNT, YYREEE (reference sequence). This CDR3 is 13 amino acids long. CDR3 region: CASSAIGGEKLFF. The CDR3 region has the DNA TGTGCCAGCAGCGCCATTGGAGGTGAAAAACTGTTTTTT.

The chain combines TRBV28 with TRBJ1-1; tentatively, D is TRBD1 (6 bases). The V end lost 1 base, the J end lost 5 bases, and 11 bases lay between the germline ends. The CDR3 is 14 amino acids. Germline values: CDR1 MDHEN, CDR2 SYDVKM. CDR3 in amino acids: CASSLSGVWTEAFF. The CDR3 nucleotides read TGTGCCAGCAGTTTATCAGGGGTTTGGACTGAAGCTTTCTTT.

A single count supports this clone. This sequence joins TRBV27 and TRBJ1-2, with D maybe TRBD1 (5 bases). CDR3 length: 13 amino acids. Looked up from germline, CDR1 is MNHEY and CDR2 is SMNVEV (reference sequence). The V gene lost 4 bases and the J gene lost 8 bases, with 14 bases spanning the gap. The CDR3 loop is CASSWQGAWGYTF. Here the CDR3 DNA reads TGTGCCAGCAGTTGGCAGGGCGCCTGGGGCTACACCTTC.